This T cell receptor beta chain was captured in a study of blood T cells in healthy people across ages. Points from the study as a whole: Compared with aged donors, long-lived donors showed fewer expanded clones, suggesting selection. TCR beta diversity, measured per million T cells, fell in a roughly linear way with age. Bulk PBMC profiling left naive and antigen-experienced comparisons inconclusive.

With regard to this clonotype: Its antigen remains unknown.

A sample-barcoded 5' primer and a J-beta primer mix were used in a second PCR of roughly 6 to 11 cycles. Every cDNA molecule bore a tag from a template-switch adaptor containing 12 random nucleotides. TCRdb fed the 5' RACE reads into MiXCR, producing one record per CDR3 protein. The table has around 990,000 distinct CDR3 sequences, more than 30% seen once. What was sequenced was blood. This sequence originates from a young man in good health.

DNA of the CDR3: TGCGCCAGCAGCCAGGGCGGGGGGGTTGGCTACACCTTC. Encoded protein: CASSQGGGVGYTF. The chain uses TRBV4-1 and TRBJ1-2; D is possibly TRBD1 (5 bases). The CDR3 contains 13 residues. Germline V gives CDR1 MGHRA, CDR2 YSYEKL. Trimming took off 3 bases at V and 7 bases at J, with 12 bases between the two ends.